This record concerns one T cell receptor (beta chain) sequence. Amplification of TCR beta CDR3 regions used RNA as the template. During a first-round RT-PCR of the TCR CDR3, the HTBI primer set was used. MiXCR, applied by TCRdb to the multiplex PCR reads, yields one record per CDR3 protein. The table records 500,000 to 800,000 distinct CDR3 sequences, nearly 45% of them present only once. V was cut by 4 bases and J by 1 base, with 11 bases left in between. Germline V CDR1 and CDR2: SNHLY, FYNNEI. This CDR3 has 15 residues. These data come from a study of T cells in Graves' hyperthyroidism and ophthalmopathy. Diagnostic decisions used clinical symptoms, serum thyroxine and TRAb, thyroid ultrasound and orbital computed tomography.

The clonotype originates from an adult man with Graves' disease, either hyperthyroidism or ophthalmopathy (not recorded which). J is TRBJ1-5 and V is TRBV2, with D possibly being TRBD1 (5 bases). The sequencing input was peripheral blood or thyroid tissue (not recorded which). The CDR3 protein is CASSGGIGSNQPQHF. CDR3 nucleotide sequence: TGTGCCAGCAGTGGGGGGATAGGGAGCAATCAGCCCCAGCATTTT.